Listed below are T cell receptor beta chains from one sample, sequenced in a study of blood T cells in healthy people across ages. TCRdb re-analysed the 5' RACE reads in MiXCR, keeping a single row per CDR3 protein. This repertoire shows around 970,000 distinct CDR3 sequences, about 51% found once; its top ten account for about a fifth. The sample comprised blood. Receptor source: a woman aged 55-69 years in good health. Each CDR3 is given without its conserved first and last residue. D genes are given only for firm matches.

TRBD2	TRBV29-1	TRBJ2-1	SLGLDYNEQF
TRBD2	TRBV4-2	TRBJ2-1	ASSQGPAGDNEQF
-	TRBV12-3/TRBV12-4	TRBJ2-3	ASSFGPTRSTDTQY
-	TRBV4-2	TRBJ2-7	ASSQTTSNNHEQY
-	TRBV11-2	TRBJ2-5	ASSPAHVLASQETQY
-	TRBV10-2	TRBJ2-4	ASSGGRNAKNIQY
-	TRBV5-1	TRBJ1-2	ASSNSGNYGYT
TRBD2	TRBV5-4	TRBJ2-7	ASSLSAGGLHEQY
-	TRBV20-1	TRBJ2-5	SAGGHQETQY
-	TRBV7-2	TRBJ2-5	ASSTARWGQETQY
-	TRBV7-2	TRBJ2-7	ASSRSYSREQY
-	TRBV28	TRBJ2-6	ASSLARGVLT
-	TRBV7-9	TRBJ2-3	ASIRGDHGSTDTQY
TRBD1	TRBV20-1	TRBJ2-7	SAPWDRNYEQY
TRBD2	TRBV6-2/TRBV6-3	TRBJ2-5	ASSTTFRGLSQETQY
-	TRBV7-9	TRBJ2-7	ASSQISGYEQY
-	TRBV6-1	TRBJ2-3	ASRASSATDTQY
-	TRBV12-3/TRBV12-4	TRBJ2-7	ASRKQYVYEQY
-	TRBV4-3	TRBJ2-5	ASSQDRRGMETQY
-	TRBV6-5	TRBJ2-4	DTFPRDGGKNIQY
-	TRBV7-2	TRBJ2-5	ASSSRRGLGETQY
TRBD1	TRBV12-3/TRBV12-4	TRBJ1-5	ASSPWTGVYQPQH
TRBD1	TRBV6-2/TRBV6-3	TRBJ2-5	ASNRGGVGTQY
-	TRBV5-1	TRBJ2-2	ASRAGSRDTGELF
-	TRBV5-6	TRBJ1-6	ASSLGSSNSPLH
-	TRBV12-3/TRBV12-4	-	ASSGRRWEQY
TRBD1	TRBV6-5	TRBJ1-5	ASSGPRGGQPQH
-	TRBV7-9	TRBJ2-7	ASSPGTYTYKQY
-	TRBV12-3/TRBV12-4	TRBJ2-1	ASWGTGSYNEQF
TRBD1	TRBV7-2	TRBJ2-1	ASSPGRGIESYNEQF
-	TRBV12-3/TRBV12-4	TRBJ1-2	ASSLVESNYGYT
-	TRBV29-1	TRBJ1-5	SVRSGTVNQPQH
-	TRBV29-1	TRBJ1-2	SVDLGVYGYT
-	TRBV14	TRBJ2-1	ASSHTDYNEQF
-	TRBV20-1	TRBJ1-4	SASPQGRGEKLF
TRBD2	TRBV18	-	ASSPTGLAAGETQY
-	TRBV30	TRBJ2-3	AWRASRSAFTQY
TRBD2	TRBV20-1	TRBJ2-5	SARSAGGGPSHEQY
-	TRBV6-2/TRBV6-3	TRBJ2-3	ASSRLVPDTQY
-	TRBV4-2	TRBJ1-2	ASSQQGFNYGYT
-	TRBV27	TRBJ1-6	ASGGSPLH
-	TRBV4-2	TRBJ2-5	ASSQPPRRDQQY
TRBD1	TRBV5-1	TRBJ1-5	ASSLGQGAAQPQH
-	TRBV3-1	TRBJ2-7	ASTLRGTYEQY
-	TRBV20-1	TRBJ1-5	SASLSSVGNQPQH
-	TRBV4-2	TRBJ2-1	ASSQDRGIVVNEQF
TRBD1	TRBV6-6	TRBJ1-2	ASRDGTGANYGYT
TRBD2	TRBV20-1	TRBJ2-1	SARGLAGSNEQF